Detailed here is one TCR beta chain. This record belongs to a study of OX40 agonist ivuxolimab in advanced cancers. The germline gives CDR1 SGDLS, CDR2 YYNGEE. This CDR3 contains 16 residues. V gave up 0 bases and J gave up 3 bases; unmatched junction bases: 3. Only in-frame clones appear in the TCRdb table, and some are missing; sequencing was by immunoSEQ multiplex PCR. Of about 48,000 clones detected, approximately 90% appear once; the ten largest clones hold roughly 5.7%. The TCR comes from an adult with an advanced solid tumor such as melanoma, head and neck, liver or kidney cancer. The rearrangement uses TRBV9 and TRBJ2-2, with 9 bases aligning to TRBD2. The material was CD4+ or CD8+ T cells sorted from blood, obtained in a trial of the OX40 agonist ivuxolimab. DNA for the CDR3: TGTGCCAGCAGCGTAGGCGGGGGGGCCTACACCGGGGAGCTGTTTTTT. Translation gives CASSVGGGAYTGELFF. The full variable domain, its missing parts supplied by reference TRBV9 and TRBJ2-2, is DSGVTQTPKHLITATGQRVTLRCSPRSGDLSVYWYQQSLDQGLQFLIQYYNGEERAKGNILERFSAQQFPDLHSELNLSSLELGDSALYFCASSVGGGAYTGELFFGEGSRLTVL.